The clone carrying this T cell receptor (beta chain) came up a few times. The CDR3 is made up of 16 amino acids. The V and J ends lost 2 bases and 9 bases, in that order; junction bases with no gene match: 6. Germline CDR1 is WSHSY and CDR2 is SAAADI. This record belongs to a study of blood T cell repertoires in COVID-19. Overall study context: Donors in the United States, Italy and Spain gave samples during acute or convalescent COVID-19. Sources were T cells, B-cell-depleted T cells, or PBMCs; the material itself was cDNA or gDNA.

In the original workflow: Researchers report that nucleated cell counts were estimated from reference gene primer amplification. TCRdb keeps only in-frame clones here, not all; method: immunoSEQ multiplex PCR. V and J calls and clone size are those listed in that table; D and trimming were worked out from the DNA. The data hold about 85,000 clones, with around 90% observed a single time. Sequencing input: peripheral blood. The source of this sequence is a man in his fifties with acute or convalescent COVID-19. The chain links TRBV10-2 to TRBJ2-1; 14 nucleotides match TRBD2. CDR3: CASSEPGLAGVGEQFF. The CDR3 coding sequence is TGCGCCAGCAGTGAGCCGGGACTAGCGGGAGTGGGTGAGCAGTTCTTC.